Listed below are T cell receptor beta chains from one sample, sequenced in a study of cytomegalovirus exposure and HLA in healthy donors. Assay used: immunoSEQ multiplex PCR; TCRdb lists only in-frame clones, some missing. This sample yields 150,000 to 200,000 clones, of which 85% to 90% are seen a single time; roughly 1.8% belongs to the top ten. The sequencing sample was made of PBMCs. These receptors came from a woman aged 18-29 years in good health and CMV-seronegative. Each CDR3 is given with its conserved first and last residue. The D gene is left open where the match is weak. Clone size appears in some rows only: once, few, many, or a class for an expanded clone.

j_gene,d_gene,len,abundance,v_gene,CDR3nt,CDR3aa
TRBJ2-1,.,16,.,TRBV19,TGTGCCAGTAGTAGAGACACCTCCGGCTCCTACAATGAGCAGTTCTTC,CASSRDTSGSYNEQFF
TRBJ2-3,.,14,few,TRBV10-3,TGTGCCATCAGTGAGGGGACTGCCACAGATACGCAGTATTTT,CAISEGTATDTQYF
TRBJ2-7,.,14,.,TRBV18,TGTGCCAGCTCACCATTCCGGGACATCTACGAGCAGTACTTC,CASSPFRDIYEQYF
TRBJ2-3,.,15,.,TRBV4-1,TGCGCCAGCAGCCAAGTGGGAGTCTCGTCAGATACGCAGTATTTT,CASSQVGVSSDTQYF
TRBJ2-5,.,15,.,TRBV11-3,TGTGCCAGCAGCTCCTTTCAGCGGTCCCAAGAGACCCAGTACTTC,CASSSFQRSQETQYF
TRBJ2-3,TRBD1,16,.,TRBV9,TGTGCCAGCAGCGTAGCTACAGGGGTGGAGCCAGATACGCAGTATTTT,CASSVATGVEPDTQYF
TRBJ2-1,TRBD2,17,.,TRBV7-2,TGTGCCAGCAGCTTAGTTGAGGCGGGGGGGACTTTAAATGAGCAGTTCTTC,CASSLVEAGGTLNEQFF
TRBJ2-1,.,13,.,TRBV11-1,TGTGCCAGCAGCTTATTCGGTGGCAATGAGCAGTTCTTC,CASSLFGGNEQFF
TRBJ2-5,TRBD2,15,.,TRBV5-1,TGCGCCAGCTCGCTTATAGCGGGAGGGCTGGAGACCCAGTACTTC,CASSLIAGGLETQYF
TRBJ1-4,.,15,few,TRBV2,TGTGCCAGCAGGTGGGACTCCGGGAAGGGCGAAAAACTGTTTTTT,CASRWDSGKGEKLFF
TRBJ1-1,TRBD1,14,few,TRBV9,TGTGCCAGCAGCCCCTGGACAGGGAACACTGAAGCTTTCTTT,CASSPWTGNTEAFF
TRBJ1-2,.,17,.,TRBV12-1,TGTGCCAGCAGTTCGTGGAGTGGGGCGGATGTAGCTTATGGCTACACCTTC,CASSSWSGADVAYGYTF
TRBJ2-2,TRBD1,15,.,TRBV5-4,TGTGCCAGCAGCTTGTGGGACAGGGACACCGGGGAGCTGTTTTTT,CASSLWDRDTGELFF
TRBJ2-7,TRBD1,16,.,TRBV6-5,TGTGCCAGCAGTTACTCCGGGACAGGGCCCTCCTACGAGCAGTACTTC,CASSYSGTGPSYEQYF
TRBJ1-2,.,14,.,TRBV2,TGTGCCAGCAGTGAGCCCGGGACACTCCGGGGCTACACCTTC,CASSEPGTLRGYTF
TRBJ2-7,.,15,.,TRBV13,TGTGCCAGCAGCTTCGGAGCCGGGGGGCGTTCCGAGCAGTACTTC,CASSFGAGGRSEQYF
TRBJ1-5,TRBD1,14,.,TRBV6-5,TGTGCCAGCAGGATGGGACAGAGGCACCAGCCCCAGCATTTT,CASRMGQRHQPQHF
TRBJ1-3,TRBD1,16,.,TRBV28,TGTGCCAGCAGTTTAGGCTCGACAGGGTTAGGAAACACCATATATTTT,CASSLGSTGLGNTIYF
TRBJ1-1,.,12,.,TRBV5-1,TGCGCCAGCAGCTTGTACGAGTCTGAAGCTTTCTTT,CASSLYESEAFF
TRBJ2-3,TRBD1,15,.,TRBV5-4,TGTGCCAGCAGCTTTTCCGGGACAGGGGGGGATACGCAGTATTTT,CASSFSGTGGDTQYF
TRBJ1-6,.,17,.,TRBV27,TGTGCCAGCAGTTTAGGAAACAGGGTGTCCTATAATTCACCCCTCCACTTT,CASSLGNRVSYNSPLHF
TRBJ1-5,.,13,.,TRBV27,TGTGCCAGCAGTTTAGGGACATTCCAGCCCCAGCATTTT,CASSLGTFQPQHF
TRBJ2-7,.,14,.,TRBV6-6,TGTGCCAGCAGTTACTCTGCGGGGAGCTCTGGGCAGTACTTC,CASSYSAGSSGQYF
TRBJ2-7,.,14,.,TRBV18,TGTGCCAGCTCACCAGCCCGGGACACCTTCGAGCAGTACTTC,CASSPARDTFEQYF
TRBJ2-7,.,15,.,TRBV6-1,TGTGCCAGCAGTGAACTGGGGGCGAGGTCCTACGAGCAGTACTTC,CASSELGARSYEQYF
TRBJ2-7,.,13,.,TRBV28,TGTGCCAGCACAGCCCGGTTGACAGACGAGCAGTACTTC,CASTARLTDEQYF
TRBJ2-1,TRBD2,16,.,TRBV4-2,TGTGCCAGCAGCCAAGGTAGCGGGGGGATTTACAATGAGCAGTTCTTC,CASSQGSGGIYNEQFF
TRBJ2-7,.,13,.,TRBV5-1,TGCGCCAGCAGCTCTACAGGGTCCTACGAGCAGTACTTC,CASSSTGSYEQYF
TRBJ1-4,.,16,.,TRBV27,TGTGCCAGCAGTTTGCAGGGTAGAGGTGCTAATGAAAAACTGTTTTTT,CASSLQGRGANEKLFF
TRBJ1-6,.,16,once,TRBV10-2,TGCGCCAGCAGTGAGTCGGCGGTATTGCGAAATTCACCCCTCCACTTT,CASSESAVLRNSPLHF